The 18 T cell receptor beta chains presented below share a single source sample, sequenced in a study of T cell responses to AZD1222 COVID-19 vaccine. Profiling relied on immunoSEQ multiplex PCR, and the TCRdb table lists in-frame clones only, not all of them. The sample comprises about 120,000 clones, approximately 90% of which are singletons, and over 2.5% rests with the top ten. The input for sequencing was peripheral blood, taken 28 days after the second AZD1222 dose. These receptors were collected from an adult who received the AZD1222 COVID-19 vaccine.

The V call is TRBV2, the J call TRBJ1-6; D unresolved. The CDR3 sequence is 17 residues long. Per germline, CDR1 SNHLY and CDR2 FYNNEI. Trimming stripped 3 bases from V and 4 bases from J, with 16 bases between. The DNA for the CDR3 is TGTGCCAGCAGTGACGAGTGGGCTCGCGCGTATAATTCACCCCTCCACTTT. It specifies CASSDEWARAYNSPLHF.

The chain combines TRBV5-1 with TRBJ2-1; D remains unclear. CDR3 length: 11 residues. CDR1 is SGHRS and CDR2 is YFSETQ in the germline V gene. V lost 0 bases and J 7 bases, leaving 2 bases between the germline ends. CDR3 in amino acids: CASSLGNEQFF. The CDR3 nucleotides are TGCGCCAGCAGCTTGGGAAATGAGCAGTTCTTC.

The rearrangement uses TRBV12-2 and TRBJ2-7; the D segment call TRBD2 is taken from the table without a DNA check. TRBV12-2 is a pseudogene segment. The length of the CDR3 is 17 residues. The CDR3 DNA reads TGTGCAAGTCGCCCAGGGTCGGGGGTCCACCATTCCTACGAGCAGTACTTC. Its translation: CASRPGSGVHHSYEQYF.

Here the CDR3 reads CASSPGTGEGLGDSPLHF. The CDR3 region has the DNA TGTGCCAGCAGTCCCGGGACAGGGGAAGGCTTGGGCGATTCACCCCTCCACTTT. The J gene is TRBJ1-6, the V gene TRBV14; the match to TRBD1 covers 10 bases. The germline V gene encodes CDR1 SGHDN and CDR2 FVKESK. V dropped 6 bases and J dropped 8; count of bases not matched to a gene: 16. CDR3 length: 18 amino acids.

The chain couples TRBV5-4 to TRBJ2-5; D is perhaps TRBD1 (5 bases). This CDR3 has 13 residues. Germline loops: CDR1 SGHNT, CDR2 YYREEE (reference sequence). V lost 4 bases to trimming and J lost 1 base, with 8 bases between them. As DNA, the CDR3 is TGTGCCAGCAGCGACGACAGCCAAGAGACCCAGTACTTC. It translates to CASSDDSQETQYF.

The chain is built from TRBV4-1 and TRBJ1-4, with 7 bases lining up with TRBD1. Losses at the gene ends were 0 bases for V and 5 bases for J; bases not matched to a gene: 12. The CDR3 extends over 18 amino acids. In germline, CDR1 is MGHRA, CDR2 YSYEKL. Written as DNA, the CDR3 is TGCGCCAGCAGCCAAGATCAGTTGGGAAGGGGGCTAAATGAAAAACTGTTTTTT. This sequence encodes CASSQDQLGRGLNEKLFF.

J is TRBJ2-2 and V is TRBV11-2, with 8 bases that match TRBD1. The germline gives CDR1 SGHAT, CDR2 FQNNGV. The ends lost 5 bases at V and 3 bases at J; junction bases unmatched: 5. The CDR3 totals 15 residues. CDR3 DNA sequence: TGTGCCAGCAGCCTGGGACAGGTCGACACCGGGGAGCTGTTTTTT. Residues: CASSLGQVDTGELFF.

The genes are TRBV9 and TRBJ1-4; the D is unclear. The V end was cut by 0 bases, the J end by 5 bases, with 8 bases between. CDR1 SGDLS and CDR2 YYNGEE come from the germline V gene. The CDR3 sequence is 14 residues long. The CDR3, as DNA: TGTGCCAGCAGCGTAGGGACGGAAAATGAAAAACTGTTTTTT. Encoded protein: CASSVGTENEKLFF.

The chain links TRBV7-2 to TRBJ1-4; 8 bases align to TRBD1. V was pared by 5 bases and J by 6 bases, with 2 bases of the junction left unmatched. Germline V gene lookup returns CDR1 SGHTA and CDR2 FQGNSA. There are 13 residues in the CDR3. The CDR3 sequence is CASSGQGYEKLFF. CDR3 sequence (DNA): TGTGCCAGCAGCGGACAGGGCTATGAAAAACTGTTTTTT.

This chain connects TRBV27 to TRBJ1-4, with D maybe TRBD1 (6 bases). Trimming cost V 6 bases and J 2 bases, with 10 bases left between them. The CDR3 contains 14 residues. Germline CDR1 and CDR2: MNHEY and SMNVEV (reference sequence). The CDR3 bases are TGTGCCAGCAGCGGAGGGGGGACTAATGAAAAACTGTTTTTT. Protein product: CASSGGGTNEKLFF.

The chain couples TRBV5-6 to TRBJ2-3; no reliable D call. The CDR3 loop spans 17 amino acids. Trimming cost V 1 base and J 0 bases, with 15 bases left between them. Germline CDR1 reads SGHDT; CDR2 reads YYEEEE. CDR3 residues: CASSLFLDQRSTDTQYF. CDR3 in DNA: TGTGCCAGCAGCTTGTTCCTCGACCAAAGAAGCACAGATACGCAGTATTTT.

Only a few counts were recorded for this clone. The chain is built from TRBV5-7 and TRBJ1-5; tentatively, D is TRBD1 (5 bases). TRBV5-7 is known as an ORF, though its function is uncertain. Trimming removed 4 bases at V and 3 bases at J, with 11 bases between. This CDR3 is 14 amino acids long. CDR3 coding DNA: TGTGCCAGCAGCGTGGGACCAGACAATCAGCCCCAGCATTTT. This gives the protein CASSVGPDNQPQHF.

The chain couples TRBV6-5 to TRBJ1-2; 9 nucleotides agree with TRBD1. The trim removed 2 bases at V and 8 bases at J, leaving 6 bases unmatched. Germline V gives CDR1 MNHEY, CDR2 SVGAGI. The CDR3 contains 14 residues. Written as DNA, the CDR3 is TGTGCCAGCAGTTACACACAGGGGGCTCAGGGCTACACCTTC. Residues: CASSYTQGAQGYTF.

This chain links TRBV19 with TRBJ1-4; no definite D call. CDR3 length: 13 amino acids. The germline V gene encodes CDR1 LNHDA and CDR2 SQIVND (reference sequence). V was shortened by 3 bases and J by 5 bases, with 7 bases between the two germline ends. The CDR3 spells CASSIGRNEKLFF. CDR3 nucleotide sequence: TGTGCCAGTAGTATCGGTAGAAATGAAAAACTGTTTTTT.

In this sample, this clone turned up once. V usage is TRBV7-2 and J usage is TRBJ1-1; possible D gene TRBD1, 6 bases. There are 13 residues in the CDR3. V lost 3 bases, J lost 4 bases, and 9 bases lay in between. Germline CDR1 is SGHTA and CDR2 is FQGNSA. The DNA of the CDR3 is TGTGCCAGCAGCTTGGGGGCGACCACTGAAGCTTTCTTT. It codes for CASSLGATTEAFF.

This chain joins TRBV18 and TRBJ2-2; 7 bases match TRBD2. Germline V gene sequence: CDR1 KGHSH, CDR2 LQKENI. The CDR3 loop spans 16 amino acids. The J segment lost 3 bases and the V segment lost 0 bases, leaving 4 bases of the junction unmatched. The CDR3, as DNA: TGTGCCAGCTCACCACCGGGCGCGGGGGACACCGGGGAGCTGTTTTTT. Its protein product is CASSPPGAGDTGELFF.

V and J are TRBV20-1 and TRBJ2-5; TRBD2 matches 9 bases. Per germline, CDR1 DFQATT and CDR2 SNEGSKA (reference sequence). This CDR3 has 15 residues. The trim removed 3 bases at V and 4 bases at J, leaving 9 bases unmatched. CDR3 DNA sequence: TGCAGTGCTAGTAGGGGCGGGGGGGCGTCAGAGACCCAGTACTTC. Its translation is CSASRGGGASETQYF.

V is TRBV4-1 and J is TRBJ1-2, with D hard to call. V was cut by 0 bases and J by 3 bases, with 26 bases left in between. CDR3 length: 20 amino acids. CDR1 is MGHRA, CDR2 YSYEKL, per germline. CDR3 region: CASSQDRNPRAGPRDYGYTF. The CDR3 DNA reads as TGCGCCAGCAGCCAAGATAGAAATCCCCGCGCAGGCCCAAGGGACTATGGCTACACCTTC.